These 27 T cell receptor beta chains share one sample of origin, sequenced in a study of radiotherapy plus CTLA-4 blockade in lung cancer. Repertoires were generated with immunoSEQ multiplex PCR, while TCRdb's copy carries only in-frame clones and drops some. Counted here are some 73,000 clones, 78% occurring once; the ten biggest clones make up about 23%. Sample: peripheral blood, taken from a patient treated with radiotherapy plus ipilimumab. The source of these receptors is a human donor with non-small cell lung cancer whose response to radiotherapy plus ipilimumab could not be evaluated. Some clones in this sample may be carry-over from other donors' samples.

The rearrangement joins TRBV6-1 to TRBJ1-5; 9 bases line up with TRBD1. Per the germline V gene, CDR1 is MNHNS and CDR2 is SASEGT. J lost 4 bases, V lost 10 bases, and 11 bases had no gene match. The CDR3 spans 15 residues. In nucleotides, the CDR3 is TGTGCCATTGAGTGGGGGACAGGGAATAATCAGCCCCAGCATTTT. This gives the protein CAIEWGTGNNQPQHF.

The rearrangement links TRBV5-1 to TRBJ2-3; TRBD2 aligns across 7 bases. Germline CDR1 and CDR2: SGHRS and YFSETQ. With 1 base clipped from V and 3 bases from J, the junction kept 5 bases outside the gene matches. This CDR3 contains 15 residues. The DNA for the CDR3 is TGCGCCAGCAGCTTGCCAGCGGGACTAACAGATACGCAGTATTTT. Its protein product is CASSLPAGLTDTQYF.

This chain uses TRBV28 with TRBJ1-1; D is perhaps TRBD1 (5 bases). V lost 4 bases, J lost 5 bases, and 8 bases lay in between. Germline values: CDR1 MDHEN, CDR2 SYDVKM. The CDR3 runs to 12 residues. The CDR3 DNA reads as TGTGCCAGCAGTTCAGGGTGGACTGAAGCTTTCTTT. It specifies CASSSGWTEAFF. Based on the CDR3 plus reference TRBV28 and TRBJ1-1, the full variable domain is DVKVTQSSRYLVKRTGEKVFLECVQDMDHENMFWYRQDPGLGLRLIYFSYDVKMKEKGDIPEGYSVSREKKERFSLILESASTNQTSMYLCASSSGWTEAFFGQGTRLTVV.

The chain uses TRBV6-5 and TRBJ1-2; a weak D match, TRBD1 (6 bases). Germline CDR1 reads MNHEY; CDR2 reads SVGAGI. Between the trimmed V and J ends, which lost 6 bases and 8 bases, there was a span of 13 bases. The CDR3 consists of 12 residues. CDR3 protein: CASSTTGNGYTF. The CDR3 DNA reads TGTGCCAGCAGCACCACAGGGAACGGCTACACCTTC.

The chain carries TRBV5-4 and TRBJ2-3, with D hard to call. V lost 4 bases and J lost 3, with 15 bases in between. The CDR3 runs to 15 residues. Germline lookup yields CDR1 SGHNT and CDR2 YYREEE (reference sequence). This CDR3 reads CASSLGSSRTDTQYF. The CDR3 nucleotides read TGTGCCAGCAGCCTTGGCAGTTCGAGGACAGATACGCAGTATTTT.

The gene calls are TRBV6-5 and TRBJ2-5; 10 nucleotides match TRBD1. Germline V CDR1 and CDR2: MNHEY, SVGAGI. There are 14 residues in the CDR3. The V gene end was trimmed by 7 bases and the J gene end by 5 bases; junction bases not matched to a gene: 7. CDR3 loop: CASNRDRGGETQYF. The CDR3 DNA reads TGTGCCAGCAACCGGGACAGGGGAGGTGAGACCCAGTACTTC.

The rearrangement links TRBV19 to TRBJ2-5; 13 bases are a match to TRBD2. This CDR3 is built from 15 residues. Unmatched junction bases numbered 5, after V lost 5 bases and J lost 5 bases. Per germline, CDR1 LNHDA and CDR2 SQIVND (reference sequence). The CDR3 region has the DNA TGTGCCAGTAGTCCTGGGACTAGCGGGGTGGAGACCCAGTACTTC. Protein sequence: CASSPGTSGVETQYF.

This clone was seen a handful of times. This chain joins TRBV9 and TRBJ2-5, with TRBD2 identical over 13 bases. This CDR3 contains 17 residues. Germline loops: CDR1 SGDLS, CDR2 YYNGEE. V gave up 4 bases and J gave up 5 bases; unmatched junction bases: 11. CDR3 coding DNA: TGTGCCAGCAGCCCTTGGACTAGCGGGGGCCGGGGGGAGACCCAGTACTTC. As protein: CASSPWTSGGRGETQYF. Looking up the rest from reference TRBV9 and TRBJ2-5 gives the full variable domain: DSGVTQTPKHLITATGQRVTLRCSPRSGDLSVYWYQQSLDQGLQFLIQYYNGEERAKGNILERFSAQQFPDLHSELNLSSLELGDSALYFCASSPWTSGGRGETQYFGPGTRLLVL.

The gene calls are TRBV6-1 and TRBJ1-5; TRBD1 matches at 11 bases. This CDR3 spans 15 amino acids. Trimming took 4 bases from V and 6 from J; bases not matched to a gene: 5. Germline V lookup: CDR1 MNHNS, CDR2 SASEGT. The CDR3 here is CASSVRTGGTQPQHF. For the CDR3, the DNA is TGTGCCAGCAGTGTGCGGACAGGGGGCACTCAGCCCCAGCATTTT.

The chain joins TRBV7-6 to TRBJ1-2; no firm D call. The germline V gene encodes CDR1 SGHVS and CDR2 FNYEAQ. There are 14 residues in the CDR3. V lost 5 bases to trimming and J lost 2 bases, with 12 bases between them. The CDR3 region is CASSPPGANYGYTF. CDR3 bases: TGTGCCAGCAGCCCCCCGGGTGCCAACTATGGCTACACCTTC. Variable domain in full (rest from reference TRBV7-6 and TRBJ1-2): GAGVSQSPRYKVTKRGQDVALRCDPISGHVSLYWYRQALGQGPEFLTYFNYEAQQDKSGLPNDRFSAERPEGSISTLTIQRTEQRDSAMYRCASSPPGANYGYTFGSGTRLTVV.

CDR3 in amino acids: CASSPIAETEAFF. The DNA for the CDR3 is TGTGCCAGCAGCCCAATTGCGGAAACTGAAGCTTTCTTT. The chain has TRBV6-5 and TRBJ1-1; D unclear. The CDR3 contains 13 residues. The germline V gene encodes CDR1 MNHEY and CDR2 SVGAGI. The V end lost 6 bases, the J end lost 5 bases, and 13 bases lay between the germline ends.

This chain joins TRBV6-1 and TRBJ1-5; D call uncertain. This CDR3 has 16 residues. CDR1 is MNHNS and CDR2 is SASEGT in the germline V gene. Trimming pared 2 bases from V and 2 bases from J, leaving 13 bases between. As DNA, the CDR3 is TGTGCCAGCAGTGAAAGGTTCCCCGGGGGCAATCAGCCCCAGCATTTT. Translation gives CASSERFPGGNQPQHF.

This chain connects TRBV6-5 to TRBJ1-6, with D perhaps matching TRBD1 (5 bases). The CDR3 loop spans 14 amino acids. Germline V gives CDR1 MNHEY, CDR2 SVGAGI. The germline V and J ends were trimmed by 5 bases and 6 bases, with 11 bases remaining between them. This CDR3 reads CASSDSVRNSPLHF. CDR3 in DNA: TGTGCCAGCAGTGACAGTGTTCGTAATTCACCCCTCCACTTT.

The chain has TRBV5-4 and TRBJ1-2; 12 nucleotides agree with TRBD1. J gave up 3 bases and V 5 bases, and 5 bases lay outside the gene matches. Germline V lookup: CDR1 SGHNT, CDR2 YYREEE (reference sequence). CDR3 length equals 15 residues. For the CDR3, the DNA is TGTGCCAGCAGGGGGGGACAGGGGGCCCACTATGGCTACACCTTC. Translation: CASRGGQGAHYGYTF.

V gene TRBV28 combines with J gene TRBJ1-3, with TRBD1 identical over 7 bases. Germline V CDR1 and CDR2: MDHEN, SYDVKM. The CDR3 runs 14 residues. J lost 4 bases, V lost 6 bases, and 6 bases had no gene match. The CDR3 DNA follows: TGTGCCAGCAGCCCTGGGACAGCGGGAAACACCATATATTTT. This gives the protein CASSPGTAGNTIYF.

The chain combines TRBV4-2 with TRBJ1-3, with D perhaps TRBD1 (6 bases). CDR1 LGHNA and CDR2 YNFKEQ come from the germline V gene. V was trimmed by 1 base and J by 0 bases, leaving 10 bases between them. The CDR3 runs 16 residues. The CDR3 bases are TGTGCCAGCAGCCAAGCGAGGGGGTACTCTGGAAACACCATATATTTT. Its translation: CASSQARGYSGNTIYF.

V usage is TRBV6-5 and J usage is TRBJ2-7; 7 nucleotides align to TRBD1. The CDR3 extends over 15 amino acids. Germline loops: CDR1 MNHEY, CDR2 SVGAGI. V lost 6 bases, J lost 5 bases, and 13 bases stayed unmatched. The CDR3 nucleotides read TGTGCCAGCAGCCCCGGGTCCAGGGGGAACCACGAGCAGTACTTC. The encoded protein is CASSPGSRGNHEQYF.

The rearrangement joins TRBV5-1 to TRBJ2-7; 10 bases fit TRBD2. Per the germline V gene, CDR1 is SGHRS and CDR2 is YFSETQ. The CDR3 totals 14 residues. V dropped 0 bases and J dropped 3; count of bases not matched to a gene: 0. CDR3 DNA sequence: TGCGCCAGCAGCTTGGGGACTAGCGGCTACGAGCAGTACTTC. Translated, it gives CASSLGTSGYEQYF.

The genes are TRBV27 and TRBJ2-7; D unresolved. The CDR3 sequence is 13 residues long. Germline lookup yields CDR1 MNHEY and CDR2 SMNVEV (reference sequence). Trimming stripped 5 bases from V and 5 bases from J, with 13 bases between. This chain's CDR3 is CASSRGRGDEQYF. CDR3 sequence (DNA): TGTGCCAGCAGTCGAGGAAGAGGCGACGAGCAGTACTTC.

The chain uses TRBV2 and TRBJ2-5; 7 positions match TRBD2. The CDR3 covers 14 residues. Germline V gene lookup returns CDR1 SNHLY and CDR2 FYNNEI. The V and J ends lost 7 bases and 1 base, in that order; junction bases with no gene match: 6. The CDR3 spells CASTPGRVQETQYF. The CDR3 bases are TGTGCCAGCACCCCTGGGAGGGTCCAAGAGACCCAGTACTTC.

This chain connects TRBV10-3 to TRBJ1-5; maybe TRBD1 (5 bases). The CDR3 runs to 16 residues. The ends were cut back, 1 base at V and 4 bases at J, with 14 bases in the middle. Germline V gene sequence: CDR1 ENHRY, CDR2 SYGVKD. CDR3 sequence: CAISEWGDGGNQPQHF. For the CDR3, the DNA is TGTGCCATCAGTGAGTGGGGGGACGGGGGGAATCAGCCCCAGCATTTT.

This clone has a single count. The genes are TRBV18 and TRBJ1-3, with no clear D. Looked up from germline, CDR1 is KGHSH and CDR2 is LQKENI. V was clipped by 0 bases and J by 0 bases, with 9 bases between them. The CDR3 runs to 16 residues. The CDR3 sequence is CASSPPEGLSGNTIYF. The CDR3 coding sequence is TGTGCCAGCTCACCACCTGAGGGTCTCTCTGGAAACACCATATATTTT.

This clone was found a few times. The chain uses TRBV2 and TRBJ2-5, with 9 bases lining up with TRBD1. The DNA end lines up better with TRBJ2-7; the J call may be wrong. Germline V gives CDR1 SNHLY, CDR2 FYNNEI. The CDR3 spans 15 residues. CDR3 DNA sequence: TGTGCCAGCAGAACCATTACAGGGGGCGAGTACGAGCAGTACTTC. This encodes CASRTITGGEYEQYF.

V usage is TRBV10-3 and J usage is TRBJ1-6; no firm D call. The CDR3 runs to 15 residues. V lost 4 bases and J lost 0, with 7 bases in between. The germline gives CDR1 ENHRY, CDR2 SYGVKD. The CDR3 loop reads CAISVGSSYNSPLHF. The CDR3 nucleotides read TGTGCCATCAGTGTCGGGAGCTCCTATAATTCACCCCTCCACTTT.

In nucleotides, the CDR3 is TGTGCCAGCAAGATAACAGGGGCCACCGGGGAGCTGTTTTTT. Translated: CASKITGATGELFF. J is TRBJ2-2 and V is TRBV6-5; 7 bases line up with TRBD1. The CDR3 has 14 amino acids. The V segment lost 7 bases and the J segment 4 bases; nucleotides outside the gene matches: 6. Per the germline V gene, CDR1 is MNHEY and CDR2 is SVGAGI.

This clone was seen a few times. The chain couples TRBV5-1 to TRBJ2-3; 9 bases map to TRBD2. Trimming took 0 bases from V and 3 from J; bases not matched to a gene: 5. There are 16 residues in the CDR3. Germline V gene data show CDR1 as SGHRS and CDR2 as YFSETQ. Here the CDR3 reads CASSLGSSGATDTQYF. The CDR3 nucleotides read TGCGCCAGCAGCTTGGGGTCTAGCGGGGCAACAGATACGCAGTATTTT.

The chain links TRBV11-3 to TRBJ2-3; D is unclear. Germline V lookup: CDR1 SGHNT, CDR2 YENEEA. The CDR3 runs to 14 residues. V was shortened by 1 base and J by 3 bases, with 8 bases between the two germline ends. CDR3 loop: CASSLVLRTDTQYF. CDR3 nucleotides: TGTGCCAGCAGCTTAGTTCTGAGGACAGATACGCAGTATTTT.